This TCR beta chain was captured by sequencing in a study of blood T cell repertoires in COVID-19. The overall study: Sources were T cells, B-cell-depleted T cells, or PBMCs; the material itself was cDNA or gDNA.

The CDR3 consists of 16 residues. Trimming took off 5 bases at V and 0 bases at J, with 16 bases between the two ends. Germline V gene lookup returns CDR1 MNHEY and CDR2 SMNVEV (reference sequence). In the authors' methods: Amplification with reference gene primers provided the estimates of nucleated cell counts. The table came from immunoSEQ multiplex PCR; TCRdb's copy has only in-frame clones and leaves some out. V and J calls and clone size follow that table, whereas D and trimming were derived from the DNA. The sample carries fewer than 250,000 clones, almost 85% recorded once. The sequencing sample was made of peripheral blood. The sequence was obtained from a woman aged 40 to 50 with acute or convalescent COVID-19. The chain has TRBV27 and TRBJ1-2, with D perhaps TRBD1 (6 bases). Here the CDR3 reads CASSPYRTETNYGYTF. As DNA, the CDR3 is TGTGCCAGCAGTCCTTACCGGACAGAAACTAACTATGGCTACACCTTC.